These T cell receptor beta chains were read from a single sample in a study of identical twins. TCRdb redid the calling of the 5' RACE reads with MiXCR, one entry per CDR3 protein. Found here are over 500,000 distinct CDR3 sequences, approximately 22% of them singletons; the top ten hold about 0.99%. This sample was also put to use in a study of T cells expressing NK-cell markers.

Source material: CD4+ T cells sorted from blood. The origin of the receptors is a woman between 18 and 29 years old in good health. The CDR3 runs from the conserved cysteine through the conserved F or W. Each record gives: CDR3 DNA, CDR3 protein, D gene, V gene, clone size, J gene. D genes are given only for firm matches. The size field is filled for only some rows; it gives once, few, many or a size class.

CDR3 DNA: TGTGCCAGCAGCTTTAGACTAGCGGGGAAATACGAGCAGTACTTC
CDR3 protein: CASSFRLAGKYEQYF
D gene: TRBD2
V gene: TRBV7-2
clone size: -
J gene: TRBJ2-7

CDR3 DNA: TGTGCCAGCAGTGCCCAGGGGGCTGTTTACAATGAGCAGTTCTTC
CDR3 protein: CASSAQGAVYNEQFF
D gene: TRBD1
V gene: TRBV25-1
clone size: few
J gene: TRBJ2-1

CDR3 DNA: TGCAGCGTTTCTGGTACTGGGGCCAACGTCCTGACTTTC
CDR3 protein: CSVSGTGANVLTF
D gene: -
V gene: TRBV29-1
clone size: few
J gene: TRBJ2-6

CDR3 DNA: TGTGCCAGCAGCCGGAAGGGAGATCAGCCCCAGCATTTT
CDR3 protein: CASSRKGDQPQHF
D gene: -
V gene: TRBV7-2
clone size: few
J gene: TRBJ1-5

CDR3 DNA: TGTGCCAGCTCTCAGGGGCAGCCCCAGCATTTT
CDR3 protein: CASSQGQPQHF
D gene: -
V gene: TRBV6-2/TRBV6-3
clone size: many
J gene: TRBJ1-5

CDR3 DNA: TGTGCCAGCAGTTTCCGGGCAGGGTTGAATGAAAAACTGTTTTTT
CDR3 protein: CASSFRAGLNEKLFF
D gene: -
V gene: TRBV12-3/TRBV12-4
clone size: few
J gene: TRBJ1-4

CDR3 DNA: TGTGCCAGCAGCTATGAGGGGGGGATCTATGGCTACACCTTC
CDR3 protein: CASSYEGGIYGYTF
D gene: -
V gene: TRBV3-1
clone size: -
J gene: TRBJ1-2

CDR3 DNA: TGCAGTGCCGCGGGGGATTACGAGCAGTACTTC
CDR3 protein: CSAAGDYEQYF
D gene: TRBD2
V gene: TRBV20-1
clone size: few
J gene: TRBJ2-7

CDR3 DNA: TGCAGTGCTATCCTTCATTCGGGGGGTATTTTTGAGCAGTTCTTC
CDR3 protein: CSAILHSGGIFEQFF
D gene: TRBD2
V gene: TRBV20-1
clone size: few
J gene: TRBJ2-1

CDR3 DNA: TGTGCCAGCAGCCAAACGGCCCTCCACAAATACAATGAGCAGTTCTTC
CDR3 protein: CASSQTALHKYNEQFF
D gene: -
V gene: TRBV3-1
clone size: -
J gene: TRBJ2-1

CDR3 DNA: TGTGCCAGCAGTGAAGAACGAACTAGGGGTGAGACCCAGTACTTC
CDR3 protein: CASSEERTRGETQYF
D gene: -
V gene: TRBV6-1
clone size: -
J gene: TRBJ2-5

CDR3 DNA: TGTGCCACCAGTGGCTCCCTGAGCGGGGGGCAAGATACGCAGTATTTT
CDR3 protein: CATSGSLSGGQDTQYF
D gene: TRBD2
V gene: TRBV24-1
clone size: -
J gene: TRBJ2-3

CDR3 DNA: TGTGCCTGGAGCGAAGACAGTTACAATGAGCAGTTCTTC
CDR3 protein: CAWSEDSYNEQFF
D gene: -
V gene: TRBV30
clone size: few
J gene: TRBJ2-1

CDR3 DNA: TGTGCCAGCAGTTTCTTTGAGCAGTTCTTC
CDR3 protein: CASSFFEQFF
D gene: -
V gene: TRBV2
clone size: -
J gene: TRBJ2-1

CDR3 DNA: TGCGCCAGCCAACTAGCGGGAGGGAACGAGCAGTACTTC
CDR3 protein: CASQLAGGNEQYF
D gene: TRBD2
V gene: TRBV5-1
clone size: -
J gene: TRBJ2-7

CDR3 DNA: TGTGCCAGCAGTTTAATGGAAAATGAGCAGTTCTTC
CDR3 protein: CASSLMENEQFF
D gene: -
V gene: TRBV12-3/TRBV12-4
clone size: -
J gene: TRBJ2-1

CDR3 DNA: TGTGCCAGCAGCGTAGCCGGACAGGGGGATACGCAGTATTTT
CDR3 protein: CASSVAGQGDTQYF
D gene: TRBD1
V gene: TRBV9
clone size: few
J gene: TRBJ2-3

CDR3 DNA: TGTGCCAGCAGCTTTTATACCGATGAGCAGTTCTTC
CDR3 protein: CASSFYTDEQFF
D gene: -
V gene: TRBV7-2
clone size: -
J gene: TRBJ2-1

CDR3 DNA: TGCAGTGCTAGGGGCCAGTACCGAGATACGCAGTATTTT
CDR3 protein: CSARGQYRDTQYF
D gene: -
V gene: TRBV20-1
clone size: few
J gene: TRBJ2-3

CDR3 DNA: TGTGCCAGCAGTGATCAGGGGGTAGGCTACGAGCAGTACTTC
CDR3 protein: CASSDQGVGYEQYF
D gene: TRBD1
V gene: TRBV2
clone size: few
J gene: TRBJ2-7

CDR3 DNA: TGTGCCAGCAGTGAAGCGTGGGCCGGTTTGAACACTGAAGCTTTCTTT
CDR3 protein: CASSEAWAGLNTEAFF
D gene: -
V gene: TRBV6-1
clone size: -
J gene: TRBJ1-1

CDR3 DNA: TGTGCCAGCAGTACGCACCGCCGAGACCCCTACGAGCAGTACTTC
CDR3 protein: CASSTHRRDPYEQYF
D gene: -
V gene: TRBV25-1
clone size: -
J gene: TRBJ2-7

CDR3 DNA: TGTGCCAGCAGCTCCGTGGGGACAGTCAATGAAAAACTGTTTTTT
CDR3 protein: CASSSVGTVNEKLFF
D gene: TRBD1
V gene: TRBV6-1
clone size: -
J gene: TRBJ1-4

CDR3 DNA: TGCAGTGCCCCGGACAGTAAGGGAATTAACACCGGGGAGCTGTTTTTT
CDR3 protein: CSAPDSKGINTGELFF
D gene: -
V gene: TRBV20-1
clone size: few
J gene: TRBJ2-2

CDR3 DNA: TGTGCCAGCAGCTTGTCTGCTAGCGAGAATGAGCAGTTCTTC
CDR3 protein: CASSLSASENEQFF
D gene: -
V gene: TRBV5-4
clone size: -
J gene: TRBJ2-1

CDR3 DNA: TGTGCCAGCACGACGGGACAGGGAGGGGATAAGGGCTACACCTTC
CDR3 protein: CASTTGQGGDKGYTF
D gene: TRBD1
V gene: TRBV4-2
clone size: -
J gene: TRBJ1-2

CDR3 DNA: TGCAGTGCTAGGCGAGGGGGCCCAGATACGCAGTATTTT
CDR3 protein: CSARRGGPDTQYF
D gene: TRBD1
V gene: TRBV20-1
clone size: -
J gene: TRBJ2-3

CDR3 DNA: TGCGCCAGCAGTGGACTAGCGACTAATGAGCAGTTCTTC
CDR3 protein: CASSGLATNEQFF
D gene: TRBD2
V gene: TRBV10-1
clone size: few
J gene: TRBJ2-1

CDR3 DNA: TGTGCCATCAGCGGTTCCGGGGAGGACGAGCAGTACTTC
CDR3 protein: CAISGSGEDEQYF
D gene: -
V gene: TRBV10-3
clone size: few
J gene: TRBJ2-7

CDR3 DNA: TGTGCCATCAGTGGAGGAGGGGGCAATCAGCCCCAGCATTTT
CDR3 protein: CAISGGGGNQPQHF
D gene: -
V gene: TRBV10-3
clone size: many
J gene: TRBJ1-5

CDR3 DNA: TGCAGTGGGCAGACAGGGGTTTCCTACAATGAGCAGTTCTTC
CDR3 protein: CSGQTGVSYNEQFF
D gene: TRBD1
V gene: TRBV20-1
clone size: few
J gene: TRBJ2-1

CDR3 DNA: TGCAGTGCTGGGACTAGCGGGCCGAACAATGAGCAGTTCTTC
CDR3 protein: CSAGTSGPNNEQFF
D gene: TRBD2
V gene: TRBV20-1
clone size: -
J gene: TRBJ2-1

CDR3 DNA: TGCAGTGCCCCGATAGGGGGACCCAACACCGGGGAGCTGTTTTTT
CDR3 protein: CSAPIGGPNTGELFF
D gene: -
V gene: TRBV20-1
clone size: few
J gene: TRBJ2-2

CDR3 DNA: TGTGCCTGGAGTCCTGGAGCCTACGAGCAGTACTTC
CDR3 protein: CAWSPGAYEQYF
D gene: -
V gene: TRBV30
clone size: -
J gene: TRBJ2-7

CDR3 DNA: TGCAGTGCTAGAGAGGTTGGCTACGAGCAGTACTTC
CDR3 protein: CSAREVGYEQYF
D gene: -
V gene: TRBV20-1
clone size: few
J gene: TRBJ2-7